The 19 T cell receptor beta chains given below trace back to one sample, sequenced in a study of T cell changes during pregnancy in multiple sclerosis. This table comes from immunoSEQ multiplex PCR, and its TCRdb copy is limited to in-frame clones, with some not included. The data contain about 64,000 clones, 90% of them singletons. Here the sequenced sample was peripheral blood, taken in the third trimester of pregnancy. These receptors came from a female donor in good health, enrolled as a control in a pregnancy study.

The CDR3 sequence is CASSAGGTNEKLFF. CDR3 nucleotide sequence: TGTGCCAGCAGCGCCGGGGGAACTAATGAAAAACTGTTTTTT. J is TRBJ1-4 and V is TRBV9; tentative D call: TRBD1 (5 bases). V lost 3 bases, J lost 1 base, and 7 bases lay in between. In germline, CDR1 is SGDLS, CDR2 YYNGEE. The CDR3 covers 14 residues.

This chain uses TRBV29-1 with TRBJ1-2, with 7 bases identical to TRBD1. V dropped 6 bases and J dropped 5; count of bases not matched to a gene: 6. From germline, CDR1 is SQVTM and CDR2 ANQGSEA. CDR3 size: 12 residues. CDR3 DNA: TGCAGCGTGAGGCCAGGGGGTTATGGCTACACCTTC. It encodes CSVRPGGYGYTF.

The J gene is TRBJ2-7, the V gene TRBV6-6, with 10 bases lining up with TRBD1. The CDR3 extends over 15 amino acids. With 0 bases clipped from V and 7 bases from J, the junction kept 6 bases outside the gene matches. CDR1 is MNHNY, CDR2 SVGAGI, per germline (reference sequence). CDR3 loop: CASSYSGQGPEEQYF. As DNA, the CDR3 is TGTGCCAGCAGTTACTCGGGACAGGGGCCAGAGGAGCAGTACTTC.

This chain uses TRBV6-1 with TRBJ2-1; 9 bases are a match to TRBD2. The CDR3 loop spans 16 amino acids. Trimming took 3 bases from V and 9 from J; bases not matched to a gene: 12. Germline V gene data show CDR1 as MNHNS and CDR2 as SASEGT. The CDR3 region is CASSDWGGGAKGEQFF. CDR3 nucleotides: TGTGCCAGCAGTGATTGGGGCGGGGGGGCGAAGGGTGAGCAGTTCTTC.

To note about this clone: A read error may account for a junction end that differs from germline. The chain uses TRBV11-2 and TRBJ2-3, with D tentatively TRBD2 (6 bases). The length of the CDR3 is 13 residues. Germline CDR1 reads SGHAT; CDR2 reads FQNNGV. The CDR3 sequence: CASSLVAGPRPSF. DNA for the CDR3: TGTGCCAGCAGCTTAGTGGCGGGACCGAGGCCGAGCTTT.

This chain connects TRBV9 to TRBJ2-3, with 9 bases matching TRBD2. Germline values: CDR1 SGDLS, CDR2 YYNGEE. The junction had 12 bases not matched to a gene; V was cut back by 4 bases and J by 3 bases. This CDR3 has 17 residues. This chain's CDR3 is CASSPLRGGVWTDTQYF. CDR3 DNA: TGTGCCAGCAGCCCTCTTCGCGGGGGGGTTTGGACAGATACGCAGTATTTT.

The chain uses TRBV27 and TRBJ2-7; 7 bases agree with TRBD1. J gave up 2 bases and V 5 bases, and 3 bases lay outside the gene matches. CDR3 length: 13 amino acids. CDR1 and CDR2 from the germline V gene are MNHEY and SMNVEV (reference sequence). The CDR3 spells CASSLDRAYEQYF. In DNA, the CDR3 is TGTGCCAGCAGTCTTGACAGGGCCTACGAGCAGTACTTC.

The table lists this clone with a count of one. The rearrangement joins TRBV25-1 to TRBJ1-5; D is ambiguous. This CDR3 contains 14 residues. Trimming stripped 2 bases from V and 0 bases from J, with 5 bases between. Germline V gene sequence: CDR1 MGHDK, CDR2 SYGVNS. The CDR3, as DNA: TGTGCCAGCAGTGAACGAGATAGCAATCAGCCCCAGCATTTT. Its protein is CASSERDSNQPQHF.

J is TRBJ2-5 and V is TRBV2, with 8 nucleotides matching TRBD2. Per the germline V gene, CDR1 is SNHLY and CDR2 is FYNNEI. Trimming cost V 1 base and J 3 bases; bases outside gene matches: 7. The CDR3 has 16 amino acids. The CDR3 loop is CASSEGGGGPKETQYF. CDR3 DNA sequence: TGTGCCAGCAGTGAAGGGGGCGGGGGGCCTAAAGAGACCCAGTACTTC.

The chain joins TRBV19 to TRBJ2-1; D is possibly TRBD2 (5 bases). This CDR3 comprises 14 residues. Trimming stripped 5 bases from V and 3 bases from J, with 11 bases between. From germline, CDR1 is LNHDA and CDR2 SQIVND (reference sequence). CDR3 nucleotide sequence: TGTGCCAGTAGTCCAGACGGGGTCTACAATGAGCAGTTCTTC. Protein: CASSPDGVYNEQFF.

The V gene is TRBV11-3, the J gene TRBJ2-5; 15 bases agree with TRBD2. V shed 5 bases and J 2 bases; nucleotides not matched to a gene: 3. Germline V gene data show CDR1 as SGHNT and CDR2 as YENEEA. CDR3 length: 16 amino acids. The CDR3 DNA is TGTGCCAGCAGCCCGGGACTAGCGGGGGGACAAGAGACCCAGTACTTC. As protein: CASSPGLAGGQETQYF. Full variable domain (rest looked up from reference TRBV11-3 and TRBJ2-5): EAGVVQSPRYKIIEKKQPVAFWCNPISGHNTLYWYLQNLGQGPELLIRYENEEAVDDSQLPKDRFSAERLKGVDSTLKIQPAELGDSAVYLCASSPGLAGGQETQYFGPGTRLLVL.

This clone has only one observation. CDR3 sequence (DNA): TGTGCCAGCAGGAATCCCGGGATAAACACCGGGGAGCTGTTTTTT. Its translation: CASRNPGINTGELFF. The chain couples TRBV6-5 to TRBJ2-2; D is perhaps TRBD2 (5 bases). Germline V CDR1 and CDR2: MNHEY, SVGAGI. V was pared by 6 bases and J by 2 bases, with 13 bases between. CDR3 length: 15 amino acids.

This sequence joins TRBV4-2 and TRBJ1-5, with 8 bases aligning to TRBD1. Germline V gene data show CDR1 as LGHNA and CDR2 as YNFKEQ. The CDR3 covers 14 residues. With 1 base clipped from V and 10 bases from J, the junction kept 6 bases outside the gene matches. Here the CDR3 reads CASSQGQGKDPQHF. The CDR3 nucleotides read TGTGCCAGCAGCCAAGGACAGGGGAAGGATCCCCAGCATTTT.

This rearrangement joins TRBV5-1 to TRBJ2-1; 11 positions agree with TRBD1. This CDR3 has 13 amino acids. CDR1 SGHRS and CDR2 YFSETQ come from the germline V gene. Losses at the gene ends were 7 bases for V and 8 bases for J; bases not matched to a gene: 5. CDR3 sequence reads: CASHGTGGDEQFF. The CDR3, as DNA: TGCGCCAGCCACGGGACAGGGGGTGATGAGCAGTTCTTC.

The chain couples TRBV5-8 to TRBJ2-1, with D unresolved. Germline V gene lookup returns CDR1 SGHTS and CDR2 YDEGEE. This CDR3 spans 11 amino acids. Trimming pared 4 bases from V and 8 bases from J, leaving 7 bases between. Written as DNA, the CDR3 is TGTGCCAGCAGCCCCCGTGATGAGCAGTTCTTC. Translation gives CASSPRDEQFF.

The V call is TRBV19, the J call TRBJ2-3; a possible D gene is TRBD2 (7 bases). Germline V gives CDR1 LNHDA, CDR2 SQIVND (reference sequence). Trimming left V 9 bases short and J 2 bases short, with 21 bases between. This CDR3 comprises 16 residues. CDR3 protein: CASRKGAGHNTDTQYF. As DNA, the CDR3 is TGTGCCAGCAGGAAGGGAGCGGGACACAACACAGATACGCAGTATTTT. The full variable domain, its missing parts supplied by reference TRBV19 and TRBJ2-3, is DGGITQSPKYLFRKEGQNVTLSCEQNLNHDAMYWYRQDPGQGLRLIYYSQIVNDFQKGDIAEGYSVSREKKESFPLTVTSAQKNPTAFYLCASRKGAGHNTDTQYFGPGTRLTVL.

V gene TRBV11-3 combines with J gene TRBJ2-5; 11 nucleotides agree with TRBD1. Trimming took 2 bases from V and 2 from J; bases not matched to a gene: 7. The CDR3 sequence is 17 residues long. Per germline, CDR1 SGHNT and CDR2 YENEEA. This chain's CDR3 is CASSLRGDRGIQETQYF. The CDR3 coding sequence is TGTGCCAGCAGCTTAAGGGGGGACAGGGGGATTCAAGAGACCCAGTACTTC.

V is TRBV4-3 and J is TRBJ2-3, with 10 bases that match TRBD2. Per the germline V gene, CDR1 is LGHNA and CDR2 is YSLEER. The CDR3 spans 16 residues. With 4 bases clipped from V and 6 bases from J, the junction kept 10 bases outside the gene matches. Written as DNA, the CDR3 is TGCGCCAGCAGCCGCTGGGCTAGCGGGGGCCGTGATACGCAGTATTTT. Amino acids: CASSRWASGGRDTQYF.

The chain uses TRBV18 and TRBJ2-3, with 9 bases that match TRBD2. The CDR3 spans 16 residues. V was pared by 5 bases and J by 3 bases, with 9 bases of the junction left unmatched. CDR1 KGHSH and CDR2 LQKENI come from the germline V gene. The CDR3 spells CASSTTRLAGTDTQYF. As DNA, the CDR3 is TGTGCCAGCTCAACCACCCGTCTAGCGGGGACAGATACGCAGTATTTT.